This TCR beta chain was recorded in a study of cytomegalovirus exposure and HLA in healthy donors (dated by TCRdb to about 2017). In the study overall: In an earlier analysis of some 550 of the donors, around 300 Gb of sequence data and approximately 100 million unique TCR beta sequences from 150 million to 200 million T cells were reported. About 280 gigabases of sequencing data and around 88 million unique TCR sequences made up an early release that covered approximately 700 HLA-typed donors. Of the roughly 420 genotyped donors, 75% to 85% were placed in the genetic ancestry cluster associated with self-reported Caucasian donors. The study aimed to test whether signatures of past pathogen exposure could be identified by cataloging public T cell receptors. The T cell repertoires of about 700 subjects were profiled by immunosequencing and related to cytomegalovirus serostatus. A separate validation cohort of approximately 120 different subjects was used in addition to the roughly 670-subject first cohort. To predict cytomegalovirus infection status, the study brought together high-throughput TCR immunosequencing, statistical association of individual TCRs with disease status, and machine learning. A later analysis re-examined previously published TCR beta repertoires from just over 650 donors and added high-resolution HLA genotyping to investigate patterns of TCR occurrence. Rather than using new phenotypic data, the later analysis identified candidate immune exposures from TCR beta sequences and from how often those sequences occurred across donors. An earlier analysis of 450 to 750 of the donors used high-throughput TCR beta sequencing to judge whether each TCR beta V gene segment behaved as functional or pseudogenic. Donor age, sex, ethnicity and CMV serostatus were compiled alongside the repertoire data. A later genetic analysis used genome-wide SNP genotypes for about 60% of the roughly 700 donors, treating that subset as a discovery cohort. Every repertoire in the discovery cohort had been generated on one and the same sequencing platform. Both class I and class II loci were covered by HLA typing, at four-digit resolution. The number of typed donors differed by locus: roughly 629-640 for A, B, C, DRB1 and DQB1; approximately 540 for DQA1; about 600 for DPA1; and around 490 for DPB1. Several DR-DQ haplotypes were handled as single units for association and clustering, since linkage in the cohort was strong. Across around 400 genotyped donors of the cohort, an average of approximately 240,000 unique TCR beta nucleotide sequences per donor were sequenced, and roughly a sixth of those sequences were non-productive.

The CDR3 contains 14 residues, cysteine and phenylalanine counted. Just CDR3 DNA is preserved here, 42 bases in frame from base 1. CDR1 and CDR2, looked up from the germline V gene (reference sequence), are LNHNV and YYDKDF. V is cut back by 3 bases and J by 3 bases, with 3 bases in the junction unmatched. The cohort was made up of hundreds of healthy bone marrow donors. At the time of sampling, every cohort member was nominally healthy, though immune exposures that went unrecorded were likely present. The donor was CMV seronegative and was included in the group of a few hundred seronegative cohort members. A peripheral blood sample was provided by each donor, and peripheral blood mononuclear cells were used for TCR beta sequencing. Genomic DNA was extracted from the blood cell samples with the Qiagen DNeasy Blood Extraction Kit. Preparation of the library involved the immunoSEQ multiplex PCR assay. For the multiplex PCR, a mixture combining 60 forward primers for TCR Vbeta segments and 13 reverse primers for TCR Jbeta segments was used. Amplification of the CDR3 region of rearranged TCR beta genes was performed with a multiplex PCR assay on genomic DNA. Amplified TCR beta libraries were sequenced as 87-base-pair reads on the Illumina HiSeq System. The original methods were these. A later analysis tallied 75 million to 95 million unique TCR beta chains across the 700 or so repertoires, and about 12 million of those chains were shared by two or more donors. A nearest-neighbor algorithm error-corrected the raw reads and collapsed the reads into unique sequences, merging closely related sequences to remove PCR and sequencing errors. CDR3 sequences were aligned to IMGT reference sequences to assign V, D and J gene segments. Each retained sequence needed at least a six-nucleotide match to both a V gene segment and a J gene segment. Rearrangements were classified as productive when the CDR3 lacked stop codons and remained in frame with V and J, and all other rearrangements were classified as non-productive. Following IMGT convention, CDR3 was defined as the stretch from the second conserved V-encoded cysteine up to the conserved J-encoded phenylalanine. The earlier analysis of about 500 of the donors excluded sequences that lacked an unambiguous match to a single V gene segment. In an earlier analysis of some 590 of the donors, V segments were called functional above 56.7% productive rearrangements and were called segregating when the between-donor standard deviation exceeded 5%. A statistical classification framework was built for diagnosing cytomegalovirus status from the catalog of TCR beta chain sequences. A later analysis assigned V and J genes by comparing TCR nucleotide sequences with IMGT/GENE-DB human TR gene sequences. The TCRdist pipeline was used in a later analysis to assign CDR3 sequences and most-parsimonious VDJ recombination scenarios. In a later analysis, every TCR beta chain was defined by the combination of its CDR3 amino acid sequence and its V-gene family, and reads without a unique V-gene family were dropped. To address suspected cross-contamination and a sequencing artifact, a later analysis removed around 590 highly shared, low-generation-probability nucleotide sequences. In a later analysis, a clonal expansion index was calculated for each public chain from normalized within-repertoire ranks of inferred template counts. A later analysis computed generation probabilities with a VDJ recombination model fitted to out-of-frame rearrangements, and checked the results against IGoR. In a later analysis, TCR-TCR, TCR-HLA and TCR-CMV co-occurrence was scored with hypergeometric tests, and a repertoire-size bias correction was applied to TCR pairs. A later analysis estimated false discovery rates by permuting HLA or CMV assignments 20 times. In a later analysis, co-occurring TCRs were grouped using DBSCAN, with TCRdist sequence similarity added in when clustering inside HLA-allele-positive subsets. Repertoires with fewer than 30,000 or more than 120,000 public chains, plus five repertoires with anomalous nucleotide sharing, were excluded from co-occurrence clustering. This immuneACCESS table, as held by TCRdb, lists in-frame sequences with V and J called but not all clones. Of the missing ones, under half trace to an unresolved V gene in checked studies; the others have no known cause. The V and J calls and clone size were taken over from that table, and D and trimming were inferred from the DNA. The sample table holds 200,000 or so clones, of which about four fifths were seen once. The ten largest clones add up to about 0.094% of the sample.

This clone showed up just a few times. The specificity of this receptor is unknown. No base qualities exist here, and no much larger clone lies one base off it. What the study reported, not specific to this receptor: Presence/absence analyses assumed roughly uniform sequencing depth across donors, an assumption that may not hold. Strong co-occurrence of HLA alleles, especially DR and DQ, made assigning TCR associations to individual alleles difficult. Across donors, most TCR sequences were observed very rarely, whereas some public TCRs were present in many individuals. CMV serostatus was the only immune exposure information available for the cohort. In a later analysis, about 16,000 TCR beta sequences were associated with specific HLA alleles at a false discovery rate of 0.05. Correlated functional status among segregating V segments might be attributable to linkage disequilibrium, but an unknown experimental factor could not be ruled out. The earlier analysis of approximately 540 of the donors excluded 15 to 20 rarely observed V segments, including chromosome 9 orphons, because counts were too low. The study listed approximately 150 TCR beta chains as associated with cytomegalovirus. Most CMV-associated TCR beta chains appeared to be HLA-restricted in a later analysis, and the HLA associations seemed to be driven largely by CMV exposure. A further reported finding was that TCR beta sequences accurately predicted the HLA-A and HLA-B alleles for most subjects in the first cohort. A group of highly shared sequence variants was considered likely to be a technical artifact of the sequencing pipeline. Several of the top co-occurrence clusters appeared to be linked to parvovirus B19, influenza, CMV and Epstein-Barr virus, according to a later analysis. In a later analysis, HLA-associated TCR beta chains showed more clonal expansion and lower generation probabilities than non-associated chains that were equally common. Because some donors lacked HLA typing at each locus, the association tests relied only on the typed subset. A later genetic analysis associated a missense DCLRE1C variant with V-gene and J-gene trimming of TCR beta chains, and an independent cohort replicated the association. Because the 87-base-pair reads could not distinguish some IMGT-functional V segments, including TRBV6-2 and TRBV6-3, those segments were excluded. A later analysis found that TCR association rates varied across HLA loci, with DRB1 alleles showing the most associated TCRs and HLA-C alleles the fewest. Compared with the approximately 670-donor mean, donors in an Asian-associated ancestry cluster had fewer N-insertions in productive TCRs, according to a later genetic analysis. It was suggested by the authors that the approach could potentially be generalized to other disease states and immunological phenotypes. The classifier was reported to diagnose cytomegalovirus status with high specificity and sensitivity in both the original and validation cohorts. In this cohort, only TCR beta chains were sequenced, and detectable features were limited by the absence of alpha or paired-chain data. In an earlier analysis of 450 to 750 of the donors, most TCR beta V segments appeared in productive rearrangements about 90% or about 30% of the time, broadly matching IMGT annotations. In vitro tests confirmed that a few of the cytomegalovirus-associated TCR beta chains recognize cytomegalovirus antigens.

The chain uses TRBV15 and TRBJ2-7; 9 bases in between match TRBD1. The sample was PBMCs. The source is a boy aged 2-9 years in good health and CMV-seronegative. CDR3 region: CATSSSGQGYEQYF. The DNA reads TGTGCCACCAGCAGCTCGGGACAGGGCTACGAGCAGTACTTC.